This T cell receptor (beta chain) was recovered during a study of persistence of HIV-infected CD4 T cells. Study context: The sample holds CD4+ T cells responsive to CMV or HIV-1 Gag.

Overall study results and limits: Degenerate expanded CDR3beta sequences were enriched among CMV- and Gag-responding cells. Compared with CD3/CD28-stimulated cells, CMV- and Gag-responding cells showed lower TCRbeta richness.

Sequencing used immunoSEQ version 4 in survey mode. Sequencing used immunoSEQ multiplex PCR; TCRdb keeps in-frame clones, though not all of them. This table holds over 60,000 clones, about 81% found once. This clone was observed a single time. What it recognizes is unknown. The stimulus was an HIV-1 Gag 15-mer peptide pool, 1 ug/peptide/mL. Memory cells lacking CD40L and CD69 with high CD45RO were sorted. CDR1 and CDR2 from the germline V gene are SGHDN and FVKESK. Trimming stripped 4 bases from V and 0 bases from J, with 9 bases between. The CDR3 covers 15 residues. This receptor was identified in an adult man with HIV who was CMV-seropositive. Source: CD4+ T cells sorted from PBMCs after approximately 20-hour stimulation, taken from a patient who received antiretroviral therapy. This chain uses TRBV14 with TRBJ1-4, with a weak D call TRBD1 (6 bases). The CDR3 DNA follows: TGTGCCAGCAGCCCCCGACAGGCAACTAATGAAAAACTGTTTTTT. Amino acids: CASSPRQATNEKLFF.